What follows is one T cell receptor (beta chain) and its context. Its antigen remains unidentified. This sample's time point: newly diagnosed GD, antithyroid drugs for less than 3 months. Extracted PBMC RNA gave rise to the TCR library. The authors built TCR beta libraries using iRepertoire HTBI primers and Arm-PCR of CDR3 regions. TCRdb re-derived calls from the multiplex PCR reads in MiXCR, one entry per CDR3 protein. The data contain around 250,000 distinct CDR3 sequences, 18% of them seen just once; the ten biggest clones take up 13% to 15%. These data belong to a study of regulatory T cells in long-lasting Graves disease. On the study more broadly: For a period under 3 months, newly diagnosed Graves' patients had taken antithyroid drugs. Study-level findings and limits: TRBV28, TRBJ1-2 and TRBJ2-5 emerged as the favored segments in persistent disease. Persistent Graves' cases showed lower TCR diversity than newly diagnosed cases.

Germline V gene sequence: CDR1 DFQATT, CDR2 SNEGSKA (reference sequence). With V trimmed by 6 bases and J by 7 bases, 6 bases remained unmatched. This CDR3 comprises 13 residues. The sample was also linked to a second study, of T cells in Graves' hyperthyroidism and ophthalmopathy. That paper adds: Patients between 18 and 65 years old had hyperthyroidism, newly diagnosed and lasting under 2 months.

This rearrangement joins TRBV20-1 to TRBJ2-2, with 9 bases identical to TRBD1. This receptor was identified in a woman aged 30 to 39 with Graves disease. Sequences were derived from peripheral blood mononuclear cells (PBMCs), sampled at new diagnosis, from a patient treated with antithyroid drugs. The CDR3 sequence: CSATRQGVGELFF. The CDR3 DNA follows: TGCAGTGCAACAAGACAGGGGGTCGGGGAGCTGTTTTTT.